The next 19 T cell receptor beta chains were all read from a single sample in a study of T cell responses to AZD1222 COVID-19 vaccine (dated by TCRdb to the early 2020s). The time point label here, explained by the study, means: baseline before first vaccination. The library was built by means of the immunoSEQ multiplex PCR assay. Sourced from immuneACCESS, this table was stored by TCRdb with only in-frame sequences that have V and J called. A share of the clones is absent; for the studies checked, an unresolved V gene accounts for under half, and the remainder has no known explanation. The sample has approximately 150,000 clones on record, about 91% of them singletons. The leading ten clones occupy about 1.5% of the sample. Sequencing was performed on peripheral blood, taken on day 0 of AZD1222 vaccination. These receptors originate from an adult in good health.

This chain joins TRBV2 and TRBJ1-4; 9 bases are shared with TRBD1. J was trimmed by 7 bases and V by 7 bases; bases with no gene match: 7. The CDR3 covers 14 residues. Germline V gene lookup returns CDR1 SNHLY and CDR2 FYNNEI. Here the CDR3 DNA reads TGTGCCAGCACCCCACAGGGGGCCCTTGAAAAACTGTTTTTT. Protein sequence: CASTPQGALEKLFF.

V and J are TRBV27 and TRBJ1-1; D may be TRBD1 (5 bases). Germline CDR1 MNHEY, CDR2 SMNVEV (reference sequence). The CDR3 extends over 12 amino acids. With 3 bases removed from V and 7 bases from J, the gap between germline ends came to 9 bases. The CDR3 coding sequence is TGTGCCAGCAGTTTGGTCGGGGGTGAAGCTTTCTTT. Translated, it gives CASSLVGGEAFF.

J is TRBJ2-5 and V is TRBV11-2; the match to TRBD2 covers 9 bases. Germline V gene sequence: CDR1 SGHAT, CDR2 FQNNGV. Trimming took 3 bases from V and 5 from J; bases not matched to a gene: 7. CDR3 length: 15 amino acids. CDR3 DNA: TGTGCCAGCAGCTTTAATAGCGGGGGCGGGGAGACCCAGTACTTC. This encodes CASSFNSGGGETQYF.

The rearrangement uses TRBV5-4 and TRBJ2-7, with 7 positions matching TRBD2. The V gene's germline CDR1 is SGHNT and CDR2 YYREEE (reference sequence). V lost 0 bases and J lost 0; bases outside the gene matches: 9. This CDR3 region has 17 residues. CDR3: CASSLEPRGSSSYEQYF. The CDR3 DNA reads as TGTGCCAGCAGCTTGGAACCCCGCGGGAGTAGCTCCTACGAGCAGTACTTC.

CDR3 nucleotide sequence: TGTGCCAGCAGCTGGCAGGTCAATCAGCCCCAGCATTTT. Encoded protein: CASSWQVNQPQHF. The chain recombines TRBV5-8 with TRBJ1-5; no clear D gene. Germline V gives CDR1 SGHTS, CDR2 YDEGEE. Trimming removed 3 bases from V and 3 bases from J, with 7 bases in between. The CDR3 has 13 residues.

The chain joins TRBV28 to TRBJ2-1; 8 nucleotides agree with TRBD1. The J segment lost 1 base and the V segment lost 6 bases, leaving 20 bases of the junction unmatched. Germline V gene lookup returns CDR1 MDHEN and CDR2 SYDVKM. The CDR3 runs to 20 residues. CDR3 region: CASSSPGQGRVQGSYNEQFF. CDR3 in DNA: TGTGCCAGCAGCAGCCCAGGACAGGGTCGCGTACAAGGGTCCTACAATGAGCAGTTCTTC.

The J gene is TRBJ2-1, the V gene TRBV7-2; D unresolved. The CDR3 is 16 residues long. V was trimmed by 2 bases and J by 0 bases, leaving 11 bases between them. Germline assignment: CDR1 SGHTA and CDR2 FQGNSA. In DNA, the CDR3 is TGTGCCAGCAGCTTAAGGGCAGGCGGCTCCTACAATGAGCAGTTCTTC. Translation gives CASSLRAGGSYNEQFF.

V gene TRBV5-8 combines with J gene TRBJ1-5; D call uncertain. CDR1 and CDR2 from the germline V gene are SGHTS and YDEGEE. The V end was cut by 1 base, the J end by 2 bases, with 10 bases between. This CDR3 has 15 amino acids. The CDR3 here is CASSLMVGGNQPQHF. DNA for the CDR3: TGTGCCAGCAGCTTGATGGTCGGTGGCAATCAGCCCCAGCATTTT.

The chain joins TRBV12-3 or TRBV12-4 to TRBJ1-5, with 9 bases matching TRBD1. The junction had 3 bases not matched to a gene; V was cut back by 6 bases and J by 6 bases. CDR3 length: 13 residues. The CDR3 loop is CASRETGGQPQHF. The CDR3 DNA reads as TGTGCCAGCAGGGAGACAGGGGGTCAGCCCCAGCATTTT.

The CDR3 sequence is CASSPGLAGHEQYF. CDR3 in DNA: TGTGCCAGCAGCCCGGGACTAGCGGGACACGAGCAGTACTTC. V gene TRBV7-6 combines with J gene TRBJ2-7, with TRBD2 matching over 13 bases. Germline V CDR1 and CDR2: SGHVS, FNYEAQ. Trimming removed 5 bases from V and 5 bases from J; junction bases left unmatched: 3. The CDR3 length is 14 residues.

DNA for the CDR3: TGTGCCAGCAGCTTAGTTTCGGGACAGGGTTACAATGAGCAGTTCTTC. Its translation: CASSLVSGQGYNEQFF. The J gene is TRBJ2-1, the V gene TRBV7-6, with TRBD1 matching 9 bases. The trim removed 1 base at V and 4 bases at J, leaving 5 bases unmatched. The germline V gene has CDR1 SGHVS and CDR2 FNYEAQ. The CDR3 sequence is 16 residues long.

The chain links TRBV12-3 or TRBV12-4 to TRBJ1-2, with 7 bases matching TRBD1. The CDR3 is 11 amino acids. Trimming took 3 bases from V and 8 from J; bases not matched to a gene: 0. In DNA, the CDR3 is TGTGCCAGCAGTTTGGGACAGGGCTACACCTTC. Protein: CASSLGQGYTF.

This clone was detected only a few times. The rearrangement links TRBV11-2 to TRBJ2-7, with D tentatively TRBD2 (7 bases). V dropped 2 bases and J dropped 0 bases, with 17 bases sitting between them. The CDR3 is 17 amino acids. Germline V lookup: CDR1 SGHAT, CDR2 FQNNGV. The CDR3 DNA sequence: TGTGCCAGCAGCTTAAGTTTAGGGGGGGCAGACTCCTACGAGCAGTACTTC. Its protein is CASSLSLGGADSYEQYF.

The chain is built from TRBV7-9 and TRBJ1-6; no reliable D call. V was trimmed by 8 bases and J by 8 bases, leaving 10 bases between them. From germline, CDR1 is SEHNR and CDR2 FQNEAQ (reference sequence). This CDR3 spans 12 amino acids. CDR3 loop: CASVRGDSPLHF. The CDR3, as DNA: TGTGCCAGCGTACGTGGGGATTCACCCCTCCACTTT.

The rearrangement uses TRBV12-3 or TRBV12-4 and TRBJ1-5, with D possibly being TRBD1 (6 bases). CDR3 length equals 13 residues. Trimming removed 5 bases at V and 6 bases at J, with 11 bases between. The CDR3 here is CASSRGASQPQHF. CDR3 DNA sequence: TGTGCCAGCAGTCGGGGGGCGAGTCAGCCCCAGCATTTT.

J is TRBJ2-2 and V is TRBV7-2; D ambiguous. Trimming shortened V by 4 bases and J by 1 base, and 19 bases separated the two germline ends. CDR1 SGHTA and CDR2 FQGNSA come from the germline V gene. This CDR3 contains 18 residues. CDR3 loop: CASSSHPGGSQNTGELFF. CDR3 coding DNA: TGTGCCAGCAGCTCCCACCCCGGTGGGTCTCAGAACACCGGGGAGCTGTTTTTT.

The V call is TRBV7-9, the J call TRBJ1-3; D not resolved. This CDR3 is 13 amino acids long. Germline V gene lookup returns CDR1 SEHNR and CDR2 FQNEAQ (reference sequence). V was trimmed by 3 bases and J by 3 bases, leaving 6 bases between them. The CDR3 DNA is TGTGCCAGCAGCTTCCCAATTGGAAACACCATATATTTT. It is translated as CASSFPIGNTIYF.

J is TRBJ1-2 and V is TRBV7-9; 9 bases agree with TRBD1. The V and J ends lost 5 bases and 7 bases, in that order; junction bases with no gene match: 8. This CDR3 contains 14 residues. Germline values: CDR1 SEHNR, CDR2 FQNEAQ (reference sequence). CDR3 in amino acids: CASSKDGDRAGYTF. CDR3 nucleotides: TGTGCCAGCAGCAAAGACGGGGACAGGGCTGGCTACACCTTC.

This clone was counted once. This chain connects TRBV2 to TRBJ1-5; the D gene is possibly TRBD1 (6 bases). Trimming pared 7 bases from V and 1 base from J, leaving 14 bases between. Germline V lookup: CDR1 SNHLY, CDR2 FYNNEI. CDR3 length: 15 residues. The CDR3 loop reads CASKNSGGSNQPQHF. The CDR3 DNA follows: TGTGCCAGCAAGAATTCGGGGGGCAGCAATCAGCCCCAGCATTTT.